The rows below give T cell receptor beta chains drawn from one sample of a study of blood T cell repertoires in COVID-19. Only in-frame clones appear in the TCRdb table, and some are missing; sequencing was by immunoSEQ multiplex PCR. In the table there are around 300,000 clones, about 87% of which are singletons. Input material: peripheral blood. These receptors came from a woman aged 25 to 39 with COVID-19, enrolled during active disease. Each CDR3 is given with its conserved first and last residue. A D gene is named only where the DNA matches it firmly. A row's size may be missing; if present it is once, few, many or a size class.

CDR3 DNA: TGTGCCAGCAGCTTTCAGGGGCTGGCCTACGAGCAGTACTTC
CDR3 protein: CASSFQGLAYEQYF
clone size: .
V gene: TRBV5-4
J gene: TRBJ2-7
D gene: .

CDR3 DNA: TGTGCCAGCAGCTTGGTCATCGGGACAGGGAGTGTGCCCCAGCATTTT
CDR3 protein: CASSLVIGTGSVPQHF
clone size: .
V gene: TRBV5-5
J gene: TRBJ1-5
D gene: TRBD1

CDR3 DNA: TGTGCCAGCAGCTTCCAGGGGGCAACACAGCCCCAGCATTTT
CDR3 protein: CASSFQGATQPQHF
clone size: .
V gene: TRBV5-4
J gene: TRBJ1-5
D gene: TRBD1

CDR3 DNA: TGTGCCAGCAGCCCGGGACAGGGTTGGACCGGGGAGCTGTTTTTT
CDR3 protein: CASSPGQGWTGELFF
clone size: .
V gene: TRBV11-2
J gene: TRBJ2-2
D gene: TRBD1

CDR3 DNA: TGTGCCAGCAGTTTATACGGGACAGGTCAAGGTGGCTACACCTTC
CDR3 protein: CASSLYGTGQGGYTF
clone size: .
V gene: TRBV27
J gene: TRBJ1-2
D gene: TRBD1

CDR3 DNA: TGCGACCTTAGACGGGTGCGACCGAACACTGAAGCTTTCTTT
CDR3 protein: CDLRRVRPNTEAFF
clone size: .
V gene: TRBV23-1
J gene: TRBJ1-1
D gene: .

CDR3 DNA: TGTGCCAGCAGTGATCCGGGACAGGGATCTGAAAAACTGTTTTTT
CDR3 protein: CASSDPGQGSEKLFF
clone size: once
V gene: TRBV25-1
J gene: TRBJ1-4
D gene: TRBD1

CDR3 DNA: TGTGCCAGCAGCCTGGCAGCGAACTATGGCTACACCTTC
CDR3 protein: CASSLAANYGYTF
clone size: .
V gene: TRBV3-1/TRBV3-2
J gene: TRBJ1-2
D gene: .

CDR3 DNA: TGTGCCAGCAGCCGGACAGGGGGAAACACTGAAGCTTTCTTT
CDR3 protein: CASSRTGGNTEAFF
clone size: .
V gene: TRBV14
J gene: TRBJ1-1
D gene: TRBD1

CDR3 DNA: TGTGCCAGCAGTTATACATACGGACAGGGTACTGAAGCTTTCTTT
CDR3 protein: CASSYTYGQGTEAFF
clone size: .
V gene: TRBV6-5
J gene: TRBJ1-1
D gene: TRBD1

CDR3 DNA: TGTGCCAGCAGCTCCCCTGGGACAGGGGCATGGGAGACCCAGTACTTC
CDR3 protein: CASSSPGTGAWETQYF
clone size: .
V gene: TRBV28
J gene: TRBJ2-5
D gene: TRBD1

CDR3 DNA: TGTGCCAGCAGCAGGGAAACAGAGACCCAGTACTTC
CDR3 protein: CASSRETETQYF
clone size: .
V gene: TRBV2
J gene: TRBJ2-5
D gene: .

CDR3 DNA: TGTGCCGGAAACCGGGACAGCTCCACAGATACGCAGTATTTT
CDR3 protein: CAGNRDSSTDTQYF
clone size: .
V gene: TRBV2
J gene: TRBJ2-3
D gene: TRBD1

CDR3 DNA: TGCGCCAGCATCGACACGGAGACAGGGGGCCTCACAGATACGCAGTATTTT
CDR3 protein: CASIDTETGGLTDTQYF
clone size: .
V gene: TRBV5-1
J gene: TRBJ2-3
D gene: TRBD1

CDR3 DNA: TGTGCCAGCGACAGGGGACCGGGGGCGGCTTTCTTT
CDR3 protein: CASDRGPGAAFF
clone size: .
V gene: TRBV5-5
J gene: TRBJ1-1
D gene: TRBD1

CDR3 DNA: TGTGCCAGCAGACGCGACAGGGGGTCTCCCGGGGAGCTGTTTTTT
CDR3 protein: CASRRDRGSPGELFF
clone size: many
V gene: TRBV2
J gene: TRBJ2-2
D gene: TRBD1

CDR3 DNA: TGTGCCAGCAGCCCAGGACTTTGGATTGAGACCCAGTACTTC
CDR3 protein: CASSPGLWIETQYF
clone size: .
V gene: TRBV7-2
J gene: TRBJ2-5
D gene: .

CDR3 DNA: TGTGCCAGCAGTTCCCCCGGGACAGGGGGGAAGAACGAGCAGTACTTC
CDR3 protein: CASSSPGTGGKNEQYF
clone size: once
V gene: TRBV6-2/TRBV6-3
J gene: TRBJ2-7
D gene: TRBD1

CDR3 DNA: TGTGCCAGCTCCAAGGGGTGGCTGAGCAATCAGCCCCAGCATTTT
CDR3 protein: CASSKGWLSNQPQHF
clone size: .
V gene: TRBV18
J gene: TRBJ1-5
D gene: .

CDR3 DNA: TGTGCCAGCACCGCAAGTAAGGGACTGGGTTCACCCCTCCACTTT
CDR3 protein: CASTASKGLGSPLHF
clone size: few
V gene: TRBV7-9
J gene: TRBJ1-6
D gene: .

CDR3 DNA: TGTGCCACCAGTGACCCCAGACAGGGCCCGAATCAGCCCCAGCATTTT
CDR3 protein: CATSDPRQGPNQPQHF
clone size: .
V gene: TRBV24-1
J gene: TRBJ1-5
D gene: TRBD1

CDR3 DNA: TGTGCCAGCAGAAGGACAGAAACCTATGGCTACACCTTC
CDR3 protein: CASRRTETYGYTF
clone size: .
V gene: TRBV2
J gene: TRBJ1-2
D gene: .

CDR3 DNA: TGTGCCAGCAGCTTTGGGACAGGAGACAATGAGCAGTTCTTC
CDR3 protein: CASSFGTGDNEQFF
clone size: once
V gene: TRBV7-6
J gene: TRBJ2-1
D gene: TRBD1

CDR3 DNA: TGTGCCAGCAGCCACCGCCCGACAGGGGGTTTTAACACCATATATTTT
CDR3 protein: CASSHRPTGGFNTIYF
clone size: .
V gene: TRBV11-1
J gene: TRBJ1-3
D gene: TRBD1

CDR3 DNA: TGTGCCAGCTCACAGGCAGGGTCTGGCAATGAGCAGTTCTTC
CDR3 protein: CASSQAGSGNEQFF
clone size: .
V gene: TRBV18
J gene: TRBJ2-1
D gene: .

CDR3 DNA: TGTGCCAGCAGTCCAATTTCCGGGGGGGCCTACGAGCAGTACTTC
CDR3 protein: CASSPISGGAYEQYF
clone size: .
V gene: TRBV7-9
J gene: TRBJ2-7
D gene: TRBD2

CDR3 DNA: TGCGCCAGCAGCACCGGACAGGGAATCTATGGCTACACCTTC
CDR3 protein: CASSTGQGIYGYTF
clone size: once
V gene: TRBV4-1
J gene: TRBJ1-2
D gene: TRBD1

CDR3 DNA: TGTGCCAGCAGCTTTTGGCAGGGGGCGCATGGCTACACCTTC
CDR3 protein: CASSFWQGAHGYTF
clone size: .
V gene: TRBV7-2
J gene: TRBJ1-2
D gene: TRBD1

CDR3 DNA: TGCAGCGTTGTAGCGGGGGGCGGGAATGAGCAGTTCTTC
CDR3 protein: CSVVAGGGNEQFF
clone size: .
V gene: TRBV29-1
J gene: TRBJ2-1
D gene: TRBD2

CDR3 DNA: TGTGCCAGCAGCCCCCACAGGGATGGCTACACCTTC
CDR3 protein: CASSPHRDGYTF
clone size: .
V gene: TRBV11-2
J gene: TRBJ1-2
D gene: .

CDR3 DNA: TGCGCCAGCAGCTTGACCACATCGAGGGCAGATACGCAGTATTTT
CDR3 protein: CASSLTTSRADTQYF
clone size: .
V gene: TRBV5-1
J gene: TRBJ2-3
D gene: .

CDR3 DNA: TGTGCCAGCAGAGCGGGGGAGCACACTGAAGCTTTCTTT
CDR3 protein: CASRAGEHTEAFF
clone size: .
V gene: TRBV7-3
J gene: TRBJ1-1
D gene: .

CDR3 DNA: TGTGCCAGCAGGGTAGCAGGGGGCGCCTATGGCTACACCTTC
CDR3 protein: CASRVAGGAYGYTF
clone size: few
V gene: TRBV2
J gene: TRBJ1-2
D gene: TRBD1

CDR3 DNA: TGTGCCACCAGGGGACAGGGCACAGATACGCAGTATTTT
CDR3 protein: CATRGQGTDTQYF
clone size: .
V gene: TRBV24-1
J gene: TRBJ2-3
D gene: TRBD1

CDR3 DNA: TGTGCCAGTAGTATTTACACGAGGGACAGAACCTATGGCTACACCTTC
CDR3 protein: CASSIYTRDRTYGYTF
clone size: .
V gene: TRBV19
J gene: TRBJ1-2
D gene: TRBD1

CDR3 DNA: TGTGCCAGCAGCCCCGGGAGGGTGAACACTGAAGCTTTCTTT
CDR3 protein: CASSPGRVNTEAFF
clone size: .
V gene: TRBV6-5
J gene: TRBJ1-1
D gene: .

CDR3 DNA: TGTGCCAGCAGCCAGATAGCGGGGGGGGCAGATACGCAGTATTTT
CDR3 protein: CASSQIAGGADTQYF
clone size: .
V gene: TRBV7-9
J gene: TRBJ2-3
D gene: TRBD2

CDR3 DNA: TGTGCCACCAGTGACCCCGACGGGATCTATGGCTACACCTTC
CDR3 protein: CATSDPDGIYGYTF
clone size: .
V gene: TRBV24-1
J gene: TRBJ1-2
D gene: .

CDR3 DNA: TGTGCCAGCAGCCAGGCGGGGCCGGGGAACACTGAAGCTTTCTTT
CDR3 protein: CASSQAGPGNTEAFF
clone size: .
V gene: TRBV4-2
J gene: TRBJ1-1
D gene: .

CDR3 DNA: TGTGCCAGCAGCCAAACCGGGACAGGGGTTGGAGATACGCAGTATTTT
CDR3 protein: CASSQTGTGVGDTQYF
clone size: .
V gene: TRBV7-9
J gene: TRBJ2-3
D gene: TRBD1

CDR3 DNA: TGTGCCAGCAGTTTCCGGACTAGTGGGAAACAAGAGACCCAGTACTTC
CDR3 protein: CASSFRTSGKQETQYF
clone size: few
V gene: TRBV27
J gene: TRBJ2-5
D gene: TRBD2

CDR3 DNA: TGTGCCAGCAGCGTTGGAGGGACAGCCAATTCACCCCTCCACTTT
CDR3 protein: CASSVGGTANSPLHF
clone size: few
V gene: TRBV9
J gene: TRBJ1-6
D gene: TRBD1

CDR3 DNA: TGTGCCAGCAGTTTAGGGCCGCCAGCATATGGCTACACCTTC
CDR3 protein: CASSLGPPAYGYTF
clone size: .
V gene: TRBV27
J gene: TRBJ1-2
D gene: .

CDR3 DNA: TGTGCCAGCAGTTTCCCCGGAGATACGCAGTATTTT
CDR3 protein: CASSFPGDTQYF
clone size: .
V gene: TRBV28
J gene: TRBJ2-3
D gene: .

CDR3 DNA: TGTGCCAGCAGCCTGTACAGGGTTGGGGAGACCCAGTACTTC
CDR3 protein: CASSLYRVGETQYF
clone size: .
V gene: TRBV11-2
J gene: TRBJ2-5
D gene: .

CDR3 DNA: TGTGCCAGCAGCTTGACCCGCGGGACAGGGGGCCGTTATGAGCAGTTCTTC
CDR3 protein: CASSLTRGTGGRYEQFF
clone size: .
V gene: TRBV7-9
J gene: TRBJ2-1
D gene: TRBD1

CDR3 DNA: TGTGCCAGCAGCATAGACAGGGACCGTGGTGGCTACACCTTC
CDR3 protein: CASSIDRDRGGYTF
clone size: .
V gene: TRBV7-2
J gene: TRBJ1-2
D gene: TRBD1

CDR3 DNA: TGTGCCAGCAGCTACAGGGGTCTGAACACTGAAGCTTTCTTT
CDR3 protein: CASSYRGLNTEAFF
clone size: .
V gene: TRBV2
J gene: TRBJ1-1
D gene: TRBD1

CDR3 DNA: TGTGCCAGCAGCACGAGGGGGCTGGGTTACAATGAGCAGTTCTTC
CDR3 protein: CASSTRGLGYNEQFF
clone size: .
V gene: TRBV9
J gene: TRBJ2-1
D gene: TRBD1

CDR3 DNA: TGTGCCAGCAGCGAGGACAGCCGTAGCAATCAGCCCCAGCATTTT
CDR3 protein: CASSEDSRSNQPQHF
clone size: .
V gene: TRBV2
J gene: TRBJ1-5
D gene: .

CDR3 DNA: TGTGCCAGCAGGGCCTGGGCTACAGTCAATGAAAAACTGTTTTTT
CDR3 protein: CASRAWATVNEKLFF
clone size: once
V gene: TRBV2
J gene: TRBJ1-4
D gene: .

CDR3 DNA: TGTGCCAGCAGCGCTAGCGGACTACCGTCCGAGAAACTGTTTTTT
CDR3 protein: CASSASGLPSEKLFF
clone size: .
V gene: TRBV9
J gene: TRBJ1-4
D gene: .

CDR3 DNA: TGTGCCAGCAGCTTAGAGGGGGTTGCTGGAAACACCATATATTTT
CDR3 protein: CASSLEGVAGNTIYF
clone size: .
V gene: TRBV7-9
J gene: TRBJ1-3
D gene: .

CDR3 DNA: TGTGCCAGCAGCCCCCCCAGTCGTTACGAGCAGTACTTC
CDR3 protein: CASSPPSRYEQYF
clone size: .
V gene: TRBV7-2
J gene: TRBJ2-7
D gene: .

CDR3 DNA: TGTGCCAGCAGCCAAGATTTACTCCGATATGGCTACACCTTC
CDR3 protein: CASSQDLLRYGYTF
clone size: .
V gene: TRBV3-1/TRBV3-2
J gene: TRBJ1-2
D gene: .

CDR3 DNA: TGTGCCACCAGCAGAGATCGAGGTACGCAGTATTTT
CDR3 protein: CATSRDRGTQYF
clone size: .
V gene: TRBV15
J gene: TRBJ2-3
D gene: .

CDR3 DNA: TGCGCCAGCACTAGCGGGGGCCCTTACAATGAGCAGTTCTTC
CDR3 protein: CASTSGGPYNEQFF
clone size: .
V gene: TRBV10-1
J gene: TRBJ2-1
D gene: TRBD2

CDR3 DNA: TGTGCCAGTAGCCAAGATCAGGCTGGTCGTGGCTACACCTTC
CDR3 protein: CASSQDQAGRGYTF
clone size: .
V gene: TRBV3-1/TRBV3-2
J gene: TRBJ1-2
D gene: .

CDR3 DNA: TGTGCCAGCAGCTTAAATGGGGGGATTTATGAAAAACTGTTTTTT
CDR3 protein: CASSLNGGIYEKLFF
clone size: .
V gene: TRBV3-1/TRBV3-2
J gene: TRBJ1-4
D gene: .